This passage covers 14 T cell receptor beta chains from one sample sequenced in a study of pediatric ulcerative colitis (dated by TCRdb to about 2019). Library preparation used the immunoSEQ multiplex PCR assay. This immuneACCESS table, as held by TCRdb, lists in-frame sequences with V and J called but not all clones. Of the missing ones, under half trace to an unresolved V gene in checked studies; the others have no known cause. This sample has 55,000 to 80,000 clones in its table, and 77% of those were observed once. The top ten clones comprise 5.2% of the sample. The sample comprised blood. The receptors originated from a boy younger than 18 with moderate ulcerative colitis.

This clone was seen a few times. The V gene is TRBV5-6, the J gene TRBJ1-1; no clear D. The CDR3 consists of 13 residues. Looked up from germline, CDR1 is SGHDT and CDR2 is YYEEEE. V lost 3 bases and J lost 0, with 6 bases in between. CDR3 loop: CASSYPMNTEAFF. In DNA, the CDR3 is TGTGCCAGCAGCTATCCGATGAACACTGAAGCTTTCTTT.

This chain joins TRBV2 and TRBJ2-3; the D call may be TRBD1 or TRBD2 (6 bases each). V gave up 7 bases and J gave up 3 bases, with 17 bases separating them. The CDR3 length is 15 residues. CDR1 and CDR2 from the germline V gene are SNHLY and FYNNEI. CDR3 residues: CASIPNGGFTDTQYF. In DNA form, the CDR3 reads TGTGCCAGCATACCCAACGGGGGCTTTACAGATACGCAGTATTTT.

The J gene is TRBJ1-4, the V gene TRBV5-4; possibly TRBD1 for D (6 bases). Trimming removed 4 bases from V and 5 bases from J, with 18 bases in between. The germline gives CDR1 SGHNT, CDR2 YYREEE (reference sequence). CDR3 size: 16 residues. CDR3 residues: CASSTEVGTLNEKLFF. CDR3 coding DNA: TGTGCCAGCAGCACCGAGGTAGGGACACTGAATGAAAAACTGTTTTTT.

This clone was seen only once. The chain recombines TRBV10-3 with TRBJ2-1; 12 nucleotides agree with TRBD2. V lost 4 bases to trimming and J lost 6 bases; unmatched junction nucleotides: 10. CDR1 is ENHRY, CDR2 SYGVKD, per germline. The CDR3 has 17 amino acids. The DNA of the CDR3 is TGTGCCATCAGTGTGGCGACTAGCGGGAGTTGGGGCAATGAGCAGTTCTTC. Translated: CAISVATSGSWGNEQFF.

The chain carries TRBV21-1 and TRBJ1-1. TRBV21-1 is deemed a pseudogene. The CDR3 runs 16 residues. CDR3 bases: TGTGCCAGCAGTTGTCCTATAGCTACACAATTCACTGAAACTTTCTTT. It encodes CASSCPIATQFTETFF.

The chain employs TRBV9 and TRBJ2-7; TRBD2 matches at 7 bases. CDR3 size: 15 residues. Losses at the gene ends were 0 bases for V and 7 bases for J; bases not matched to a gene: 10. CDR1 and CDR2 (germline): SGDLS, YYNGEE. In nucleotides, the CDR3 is TGTGCCAGCAGCGTAGAACTAGCGCCTCCCCTAGAGCAGTACTTC. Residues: CASSVELAPPLEQYF.

The CDR3 is CAISESGTGNQPQHF. CDR3 sequence (DNA): TGTGCCATCAGTGAGTCGGGGACCGGGAATCAGCCCCAGCATTTT. J is TRBJ1-5 and V is TRBV10-3; D is possibly TRBD1 (5 bases). This CDR3 is built from 15 residues. Germline V gene lookup returns CDR1 ENHRY and CDR2 SYGVKD. The V end lost 0 bases, the J end lost 4 bases, and 10 bases lay between the germline ends.

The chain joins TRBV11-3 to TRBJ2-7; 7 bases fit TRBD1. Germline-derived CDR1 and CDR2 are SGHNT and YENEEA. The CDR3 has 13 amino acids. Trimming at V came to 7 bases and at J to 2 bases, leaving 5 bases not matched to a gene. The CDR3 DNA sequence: TGTGCCAGCAAGGACAGGCCTACCTACGAGCAGTACTTC. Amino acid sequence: CASKDRPTYEQYF.

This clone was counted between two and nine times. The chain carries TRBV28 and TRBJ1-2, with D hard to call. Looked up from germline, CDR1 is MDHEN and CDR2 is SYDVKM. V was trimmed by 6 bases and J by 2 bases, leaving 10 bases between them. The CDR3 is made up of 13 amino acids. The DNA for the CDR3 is TGTGCCAGCAGCCCCCGGCCCAACTATGGCTACACCTTC. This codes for CASSPRPNYGYTF.

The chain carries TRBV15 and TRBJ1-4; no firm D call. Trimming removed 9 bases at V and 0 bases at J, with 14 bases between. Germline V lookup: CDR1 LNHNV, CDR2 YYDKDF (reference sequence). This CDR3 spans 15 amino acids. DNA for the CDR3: TGTGCCACTAAGCCCGCGGGAGCAACTAATGAAAAACTGTTTTTT. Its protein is CATKPAGATNEKLFF.

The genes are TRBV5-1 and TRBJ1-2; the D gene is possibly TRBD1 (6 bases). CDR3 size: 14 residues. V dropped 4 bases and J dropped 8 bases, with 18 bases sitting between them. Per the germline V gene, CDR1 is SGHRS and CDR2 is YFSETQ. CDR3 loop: CASSPRDQGSGYTF. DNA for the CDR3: TGCGCCAGCAGCCCCCGGGACCAGGGGAGCGGCTACACCTTC.

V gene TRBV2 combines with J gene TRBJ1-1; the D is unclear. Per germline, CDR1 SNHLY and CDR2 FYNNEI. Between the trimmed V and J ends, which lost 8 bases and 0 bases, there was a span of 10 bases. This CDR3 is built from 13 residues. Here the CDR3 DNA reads TGTGCCAGCGGTTTTGGCATGAACACTGAAGCTTTCTTT. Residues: CASGFGMNTEAFF. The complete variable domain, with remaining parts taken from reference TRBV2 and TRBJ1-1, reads EPEVTQTPSHQVTQMGQEVILRCVPISNHLYFYWYRQILGQKVEFLVSFYNNEISEKSEIFDDQFSVERPDGSNFTLKIRSTKLEDSAMYFCASGFGMNTEAFFGQGTRLTVV.

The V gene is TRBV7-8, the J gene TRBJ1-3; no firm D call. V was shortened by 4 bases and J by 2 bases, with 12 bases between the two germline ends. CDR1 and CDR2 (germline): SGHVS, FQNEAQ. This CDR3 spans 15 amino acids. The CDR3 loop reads CASSSGPRAGNTIYF. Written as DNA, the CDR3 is TGTGCCAGCAGCTCCGGGCCAAGAGCTGGAAACACCATATATTTT.

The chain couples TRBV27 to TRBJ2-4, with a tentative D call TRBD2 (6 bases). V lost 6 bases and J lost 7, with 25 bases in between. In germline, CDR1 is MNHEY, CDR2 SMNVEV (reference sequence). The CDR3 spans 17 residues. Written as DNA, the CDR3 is TGTGCCAGCAGGCTGAGTATATTTAGCGGTTCCCCGAACATTCAGTACTTC. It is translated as CASRLSIFSGSPNIQYF.